One sample yielded the 16 T cell receptor beta chains listed below, sequenced in a study of T cell responses to AZD1222 COVID-19 vaccine. The method was immunoSEQ multiplex PCR; TCRdb's version includes in-frame clones alone and lacks a portion of them. Of roughly 200,000 clones detected, 90% to 95% appear once; the ten largest clones hold around 1%. Here the sequenced sample was peripheral blood, taken on day 0 of MenACWY control vaccination. These receptors originate from an adult in good health.

The gene calls are TRBV18 and TRBJ2-7, with 7 bases lining up with TRBD1. In germline, CDR1 is KGHSH, CDR2 LQKENI. The length of the CDR3 is 15 residues. V dropped 0 bases and J dropped 6; count of bases not matched to a gene: 8. CDR3 nucleotides: TGTGCCAGCTCACCACCGAACAGGGGTGTGCGCGAGCAGTACTTC. Amino acid sequence: CASSPPNRGVREQYF.

The genes are TRBV7-2 and TRBJ2-5, with 10 bases aligning to TRBD2. Germline values: CDR1 SGHTA, CDR2 FQGNSA. The CDR3 length is 18 residues. V lost 0 bases and J lost 0; bases outside the gene matches: 7. As DNA, the CDR3 is TGTGCCAGCAGCTTAGCTCTAGCGGGGGCCCTGTACCAAGAGACCCAGTACTTC. Translation: CASSLALAGALYQETQYF.

The chain couples TRBV18 to TRBJ1-1, with D perhaps TRBD1 (6 bases). V lost 1 base, J lost 5 bases, and 14 bases lay in between. The CDR3 sequence is 15 residues long. CDR1 is KGHSH and CDR2 is LQKENI in the germline V gene. This chain's CDR3 is CASSPQGGLVTEAFF. The CDR3 DNA reads as TGTGCCAGCTCACCACAGGGGGGGCTGGTTACTGAAGCTTTCTTT.

This clone was observed a single time. The DNA for the CDR3 is TGTGCCAGCAGCTCTAGGCTCCTAGCGGGTAATGAGCAGTTCTTC. Its translation is CASSSRLLAGNEQFF. The chain employs TRBV7-9 and TRBJ2-1, with 8 bases that match TRBD2. The CDR3 loop spans 15 amino acids. Germline V gene lookup returns CDR1 SEHNR and CDR2 FQNEAQ (reference sequence). V dropped 4 bases and J dropped 7; count of bases not matched to a gene: 9.

The chain is built from TRBV7-2 and TRBJ1-2; D perhaps matches TRBD1 (6 bases). Trimming shortened V by 0 bases and J by 2 bases, and 7 bases separated the two germline ends. CDR1 is SGHTA, CDR2 FQGNSA, per germline. The length of the CDR3 is 14 residues. CDR3 coding DNA: TGTGCCAGCAGCTTAGCGGGACACAACTATGGCTACACCTTC. This encodes CASSLAGHNYGYTF.

The rearrangement joins TRBV3-1 (or the pseudogene TRBV3-2) to TRBJ2-1; D not resolved. This CDR3 has 13 residues. CDR1 and CDR2 (germline): LGHDT, YNNKEL (reference sequence). The ends were cut back, 1 base at V and 6 bases at J, with 7 bases in the middle. CDR3 sequence: CASSQVGSNEQFF. The CDR3 nucleotides read TGTGCCAGCAGCCAAGTCGGGTCCAATGAGCAGTTCTTC.

The chain carries TRBV29-1 and TRBJ1-2; D may be TRBD1 (5 bases). The V gene's germline CDR1 is SQVTM and CDR2 ANQGSEA. CDR3 length equals 13 residues. V lost 5 bases and J 5 bases, leaving 15 bases between the germline ends. The CDR3 spells CSVNGAHGYGYTF. The CDR3 coding sequence is TGCAGCGTTAATGGGGCGCACGGGTATGGCTACACCTTC.

The CDR3 is CASRRTEAFF. The CDR3 region has the DNA TGTGCCAGCAGGAGAACTGAAGCTTTCTTT. The V gene is TRBV28, the J gene TRBJ1-1, with no clear D. The CDR3 is made up of 10 amino acids. Germline V gene lookup returns CDR1 MDHEN and CDR2 SYDVKM. The V end was cut by 6 bases, the J end by 5 bases, with 4 bases between.

The chain has TRBV7-2 and TRBJ2-1; D possibly uses TRBD1 or TRBD2 (5 bases each). V lost 5 bases to trimming and J lost 2 bases, with 19 bases between them. Germline V gene sequence: CDR1 SGHTA, CDR2 FQGNSA. This CDR3 spans 17 amino acids. This CDR3 is CASSPETGRGAYNEQFF. The CDR3 DNA reads as TGTGCCAGCAGCCCCGAAACGGGGCGAGGGGCCTACAATGAGCAGTTCTTC.

The J gene is TRBJ1-1, the V gene TRBV13; 7 nucleotides line up with TRBD1. CDR3 length: 14 residues. Germline V lookup: CDR1 PRHDT, CDR2 FYEKMQ (reference sequence). V lost 5 bases to trimming and J lost 10 bases; unmatched junction nucleotides: 13. The CDR3 coding sequence is TGTGCCAGCAGCCCTTCGAGACAGGGTCGTATAGCTTTCTTT. Translating gives CASSPSRQGRIAFF.

The chain joins TRBV29-1 to TRBJ2-1; unclear D gene. V lost 5 bases and J 8 bases, leaving 16 bases between the germline ends. The CDR3 extends over 13 amino acids. Germline-derived CDR1 and CDR2 are SQVTM and ANQGSEA. The CDR3 DNA sequence: TGCAGCGTTACCTTGTCCCTCGGTGATGAGCAGTTCTTC. Protein: CSVTLSLGDEQFF.

The chain is built from TRBV12-3 or TRBV12-4 and TRBJ2-2, with D possibly being TRBD2 (5 bases). Trimming removed 6 bases from V and 6 bases from J, with 11 bases in between. The CDR3 totals 13 residues. CDR3 residues: CASSPTSSGELFF. The CDR3 DNA is TGTGCCAGCAGCCCAACTAGTTCCGGGGAGCTGTTTTTT.

The V call is TRBV6-4, the J call TRBJ2-1, with 9 bases lining up with TRBD2. The CDR3 is made up of 20 amino acids. Germline assignment: CDR1 MRHNA and CDR2 SNTAGT. The V gene end was trimmed by 6 bases and the J gene end by 6 bases; junction bases not matched to a gene: 24. The CDR3 nucleotides read TGTGCCAGCAGCCGAAGGGGCGGGGGGGCCCCCCTTTCATCTGGCAATGAGCAGTTCTTC. It translates to CASSRRGGGAPLSSGNEQFF.

V usage is TRBV11-2 and J usage is TRBJ1-6; D ambiguous. V lost 3 bases, J lost 10 bases, and 7 bases lay in between. Germline-derived CDR1 and CDR2 are SGHAT and FQNNGV. CDR3 size: 12 residues. The CDR3 loop is CASSFHGSPLHF. DNA of the CDR3: TGTGCCAGCAGCTTTCATGGGTCACCCCTCCACTTT.

The chain is built from TRBV27 and TRBJ1-2; D perhaps matches TRBD1 (6 bases). V gave up 4 bases and J gave up 10 bases, with 16 bases separating them. Germline CDR1 MNHEY, CDR2 SMNVEV (reference sequence). The CDR3 length is 13 residues. DNA for the CDR3: TGTGCCAGCAGTTCTACCAGGGACACTTTCTACACCTTC. This codes for CASSSTRDTFYTF.

The chain combines TRBV6-6 with TRBJ1-1, with 7 bases fitting TRBD1. The CDR3 is made up of 11 amino acids. Germline CDR1 is MNHNY and CDR2 is SVGAGI (reference sequence). V lost 8 bases to trimming and J lost 7 bases; unmatched junction nucleotides: 4. The CDR3 sequence: CASWGQSEAFF. The CDR3 bases are TGTGCCAGCTGGGGACAGAGTGAAGCTTTCTTT.